These 9 T cell receptor beta chains share one sample of origin, sequenced in a study of cytomegalovirus exposure and HLA in healthy donors. Some clones are missing from TCRdb's copy, which holds only in-frame ones; the method was immunoSEQ multiplex PCR. This sample has 160,000 or so clones, with more than 75% found just once. Input material: PBMCs. These TCRs come from a man between 18 and 35 years old in good health and CMV-seropositive.

The CDR3 reads CSVLQNYGYTF. The CDR3 DNA reads as TGCAGCGTTCTGCAGAACTATGGCTACACCTTC. This sequence joins TRBV29-1 and TRBJ1-2; D unclear. Per germline, CDR1 SQVTM and CDR2 ANQGSEA. V was trimmed by 5 bases and J by 2 bases, leaving 6 bases between them. The CDR3 contains 11 residues.

The chain carries TRBV27 and TRBJ1-1; D perhaps matches TRBD1 (5 bases). CDR1 is MNHEY, CDR2 SMNVEV, per germline (reference sequence). V lost 5 bases and J lost 5, with 18 bases in between. The CDR3 is 15 residues long. The CDR3 loop reads CASSPYRGIGTEAFF. CDR3 nucleotide sequence: TGTGCCAGCAGTCCTTATCGGGGGATAGGGACTGAAGCTTTCTTT.

This clone showed up just once. Here the CDR3 reads CASQLTGELFF. In nucleotides, the CDR3 is TGTGCCAGCCAACTAACCGGGGAGCTGTTTTTT. V is TRBV2 and J is TRBJ2-2; no reliable D call. The CDR3 runs 11 residues. Trimming shortened V by 8 bases and J by 5 bases, and 6 bases separated the two germline ends. CDR1 and CDR2 (germline): SNHLY, FYNNEI.

The chain employs TRBV2 and TRBJ2-1; a possible D gene is TRBD1 (7 bases). V was pared by 8 bases and J by 8 bases, with 19 bases between. The CDR3 sequence is 14 residues long. Germline values: CDR1 SNHLY, CDR2 FYNNEI. CDR3 residues: CASQGGAAFDEQFF. The CDR3 bases are TGTGCCAGCCAGGGGGGCGCGGCTTTCGATGAGCAGTTCTTC. Supplemented by reference TRBV2 and TRBJ2-1, the full variable domain reads EPEVTQTPSHQVTQMGQEVILRCVPISNHLYFYWYRQILGQKVEFLVSFYNNEISEKSEIFDDQFSVERPDGSNFTLKIRSTKLEDSAMYFCASQGGAAFDEQFFGPGTRLTVL.

V usage is TRBV4-2 and J usage is TRBJ2-3, with a possible D match to TRBD1 (6 bases). Germline V gives CDR1 LGHNA, CDR2 YNFKEQ. V gave up 0 bases and J gave up 5 bases, with 21 bases separating them. CDR3 size: 18 residues. The CDR3 protein is CASSQEGAINLRRDTQYF. The CDR3 coding sequence is TGTGCCAGCAGCCAAGAGGGGGCGATAAACTTACGACGAGATACGCAGTATTTT.

The rearrangement uses TRBV6-1 and TRBJ1-1, with D hard to call. This CDR3 has 14 residues. The V end lost 2 bases, the J end lost 3 bases, and 10 bases lay between the germline ends. Per germline, CDR1 MNHNS and CDR2 SASEGT. CDR3 in DNA: TGTGCCAGCAGTGAAATAACCGGAGACACTGAAGCTTTCTTT. Translated, it gives CASSEITGDTEAFF.

V and J are TRBV7-8 and TRBJ1-3, with D possibly being TRBD1 (5 bases). V was pared by 1 base and J by 2 bases, with 24 bases between. CDR1 SGHVS and CDR2 FQNEAQ come from the germline V gene. CDR3 size: 20 residues. The CDR3 DNA follows: TGTGCCAGCAGCTTAGTTAGGGGCGGAAAAGGGGCACCGACTGGAAACACCATATATTTT. This codes for CASSLVRGGKGAPTGNTIYF.

The V and J genes are TRBV7-9 and TRBJ2-1, with 8 bases identical to TRBD2. CDR1 SEHNR and CDR2 FQNEAQ come from the germline V gene (reference sequence). The CDR3 length is 14 residues. J was trimmed by 6 bases and V by 5 bases; bases with no gene match: 6. The CDR3 protein is CASSASGRSNEQFF. CDR3 nucleotides: TGTGCCAGCAGCGCCAGCGGGAGAAGCAATGAGCAGTTCTTC.

The gene calls are TRBV15 and TRBJ2-7; 8 nucleotides line up with TRBD2. The germline V gene has CDR1 LNHNV and CDR2 YYDKDF (reference sequence). Trimming at V came to 0 bases and at J to 0 bases, leaving 1 base not matched to a gene. CDR3 length: 15 amino acids. CDR3 nucleotide sequence: TGTGCCACCAGCAGAGAAGCGGGGGCCTCCTACGAGCAGTACTTC. Protein sequence: CATSREAGASYEQYF.